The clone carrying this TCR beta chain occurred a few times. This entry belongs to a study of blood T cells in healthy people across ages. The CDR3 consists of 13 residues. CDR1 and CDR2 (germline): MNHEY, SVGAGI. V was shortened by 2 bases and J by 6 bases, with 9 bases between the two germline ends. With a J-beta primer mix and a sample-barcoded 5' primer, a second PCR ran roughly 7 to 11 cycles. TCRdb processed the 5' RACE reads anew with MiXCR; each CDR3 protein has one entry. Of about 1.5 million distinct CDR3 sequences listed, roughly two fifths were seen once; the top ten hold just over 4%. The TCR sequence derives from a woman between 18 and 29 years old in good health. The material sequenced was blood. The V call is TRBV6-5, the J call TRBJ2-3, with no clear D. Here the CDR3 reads CASSYGLEDTQYF. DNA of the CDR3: TGTGCCAGCAGTTACGGCCTAGAGGATACGCAGTATTTT.